The sequence of this T cell receptor (beta chain) was determined in a study of vaccination and CD4 T cells after COVID-19. To note about this clonotype: No antigen is known for it.

The sample's treatment: approximately 11-day PBMC culture with coronavirus spike peptide pools or control peptides (ViraFEST assay). Before TCRs were sequenced, ViraFEST expanded antigen-specific T cells with peptide pools. Wells that each held roughly 2 million PBMCs were cultured with around 9.9 IU/ml IL-2 and 10 ug/ml peptide pools. Sequenced with the Oncomine TCR Beta short-read assay was DNA taken from cultured CD4+ T cells. From cultured CD4+ T cells, genomic DNA was extracted. TCRdb itself ran the PCR reads through MiXCR, one entry per CDR3 protein. The data contain 16,000 or so distinct CDR3 sequences, about three quarters of them singletons. The receptor comes from a human donor who received a COVID-19 vaccine. Sequencing used CD4+ T cells from blood, cultured in vitro, obtained after SARS-CoV-2 vaccination.

DNA for the CDR3: TGTGCCAGCAGCCCCCCCAAGATAGATACGCAGTATTTT. Amino acids: CASSPPKIDTQYF. The rearrangement links TRBV7-8 to TRBJ2-3; D gene ambiguous. There are 13 residues in the CDR3. V was shortened by 5 bases and J by 5 bases, with 11 bases between the two germline ends. The germline gives CDR1 SGHVS, CDR2 FQNEAQ.